This T cell receptor beta chain was sequenced for a study of shared clonotypes between healthy human individuals. About the research overall: The people who gave samples were a couple of women and a few men aged 18 to 49.

Investigators spread the genomic DNA of each subset evenly over several immunoSEQ plates. Sequenced by immunoSEQ multiplex PCR; TCRdb stores in-frame clones only, minus some. In the table there are millions of clones, about 93% of which are singletons. Naivety among CD8 cells was defined by CD45RO negativity and positive CCR7 selection, thereby excluding terminally differentiated effector memory CD45RA+ cells. Per the germline V gene, CDR1 is MDHEN and CDR2 is SYDVKM. The CDR3 totals 15 residues. V was pared by 2 bases and J by 0 bases, with 11 bases between. The rearrangement uses TRBV28 and TRBJ2-7; D unresolved. This TCR was sampled from a man younger than 30 in good health. Some clones in this sample may be carry-over from other donors' samples. Sequenced: naive CD8+ T cells from PBMCs. The CDR3 DNA reads as TGTGCCAGCAGTTTAGTCGCGGTTCGCTCCTACGAGCAGTACTTC. It encodes CASSLVAVRSYEQYF.